This TCR beta chain came from a study of naive and memory T cell subsets. Study results and caveats: Clonotypes here are unpaired alpha or beta chain sequences. TCR abundance followed a power law differing between naive and memory subsets. Over 95% of naive TCR sequences appeared only once after error correction, unlike memory subsets.

This CDR3 contains 17 residues. V lost 3 bases, J lost 5 bases, and 13 bases stayed unmatched. The germline V gene has CDR1 SGHDN and CDR2 FVKESK. Remarks on this clonotype: Its antigen remains unknown.

An equimolar mix of two oligonucleotides served as the beta constant-region primer for TRBC1 and TRBC2. Four rounds of PCR amplified the ligated cDNA using nested alpha and beta constant-region primers plus SP2. TCRdb reprocessed the UMI-ligation and nested PCR reads with MiXCR, giving one entry per CDR3 protein. The table records roughly 80,000 distinct CDR3 sequences, approximately 10% of them present only once. After the first PCR, alpha and beta chain libraries were processed separately. The clonotype originates from a human donor in good health. Sample: naive CD8+ T cells from blood. The J gene is TRBJ1-1, the V gene TRBV14, with 9 bases aligning to TRBD1. The CDR3 DNA sequence: TGTGCCAGCAGCCAGGCCGGGACAGGGCTCTTGGAGACTGAAGCTTTCTTT. Its translation is CASSQAGTGLLETEAFF.